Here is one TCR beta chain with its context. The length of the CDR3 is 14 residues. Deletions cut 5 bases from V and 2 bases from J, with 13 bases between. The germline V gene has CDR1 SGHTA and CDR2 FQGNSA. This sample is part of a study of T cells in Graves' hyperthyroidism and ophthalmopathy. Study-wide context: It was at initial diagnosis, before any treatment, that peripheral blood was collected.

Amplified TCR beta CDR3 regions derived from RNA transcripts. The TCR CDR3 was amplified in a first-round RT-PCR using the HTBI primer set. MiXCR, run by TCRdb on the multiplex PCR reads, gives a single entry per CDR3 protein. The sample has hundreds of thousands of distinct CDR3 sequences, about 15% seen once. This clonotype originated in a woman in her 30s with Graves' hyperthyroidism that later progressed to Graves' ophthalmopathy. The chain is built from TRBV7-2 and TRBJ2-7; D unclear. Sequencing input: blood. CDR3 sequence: CASSLVGSPYEQYF. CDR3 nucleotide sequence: TGTGCCAGCAGCCTAGTTGGGTCTCCCTACGAGCAGTACTTC.